Here is one T cell receptor beta chain with its context. Its antigen is not known. The data were taken from a study of CD8 T cells in ankylosing spondylitis. Study conclusions and caveats: Apparently characteristic of ankylosing spondylitis blood was a TCR beta motif (eight highly homologous variants). With a CD8+ phenotype, disease-linked clones were relatively rare in peripheral blood. Reportedly, matched ankylosing spondylitis synovial fluid was significantly enriched for disease-linked clones.

In TCRdb, the 5' RACE reads were re-called with MiXCR into one record per CDR3 protein. The table has about 540,000 distinct CDR3 sequences, about 13% seen once. The receptor was derived from a male donor with ankylosing spondylitis. The sequenced sample consisted of blood, either unsorted or a sorted T cell fraction (not recorded which).

The DNA for the CDR3 is TGCAGTGCGAGGGCCGCGAACTATGGCTACACCTTC. As protein: CSARAANYGYTF. The chain carries TRBV20-1 and TRBJ1-2; no definite D call. Germline CDR1 reads DFQATT; CDR2 reads SNEGSKA (reference sequence). This CDR3 contains 12 residues. Trimming stripped 6 bases from V and 2 bases from J, with 10 bases between.